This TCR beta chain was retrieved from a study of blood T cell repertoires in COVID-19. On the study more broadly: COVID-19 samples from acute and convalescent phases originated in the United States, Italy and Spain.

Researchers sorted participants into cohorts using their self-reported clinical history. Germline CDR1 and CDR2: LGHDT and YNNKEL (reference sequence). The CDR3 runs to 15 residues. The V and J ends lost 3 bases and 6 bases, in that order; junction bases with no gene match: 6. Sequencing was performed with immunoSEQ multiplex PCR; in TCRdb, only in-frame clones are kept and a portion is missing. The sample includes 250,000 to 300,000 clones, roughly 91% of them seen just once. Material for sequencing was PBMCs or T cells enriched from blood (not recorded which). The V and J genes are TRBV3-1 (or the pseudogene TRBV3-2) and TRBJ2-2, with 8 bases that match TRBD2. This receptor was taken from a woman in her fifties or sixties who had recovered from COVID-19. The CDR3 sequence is CASSQSGGAAGELFF. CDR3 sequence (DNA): TGTGCCAGCAGCCAGTCCGGGGGGGCCGCCGGGGAGCTGTTTTTT.